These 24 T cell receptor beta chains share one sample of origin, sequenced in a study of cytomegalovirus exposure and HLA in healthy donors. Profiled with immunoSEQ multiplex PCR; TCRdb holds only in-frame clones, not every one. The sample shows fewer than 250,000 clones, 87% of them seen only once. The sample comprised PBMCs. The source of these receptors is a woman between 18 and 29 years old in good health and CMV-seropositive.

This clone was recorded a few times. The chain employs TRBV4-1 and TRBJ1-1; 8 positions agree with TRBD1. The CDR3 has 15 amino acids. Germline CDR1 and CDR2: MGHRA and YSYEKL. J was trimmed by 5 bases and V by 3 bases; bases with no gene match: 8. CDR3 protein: CASSQYQGASTEAFF. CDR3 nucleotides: TGCGCCAGCAGCCAGTACCAGGGGGCTAGTACTGAAGCTTTCTTT.

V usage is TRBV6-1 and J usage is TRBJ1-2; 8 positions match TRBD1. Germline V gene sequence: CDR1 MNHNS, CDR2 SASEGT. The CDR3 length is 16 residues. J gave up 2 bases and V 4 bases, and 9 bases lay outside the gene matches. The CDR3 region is CASSGNGQGKNYGYTF. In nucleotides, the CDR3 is TGTGCCAGCAGTGGAAACGGACAGGGAAAAAACTATGGCTACACCTTC.

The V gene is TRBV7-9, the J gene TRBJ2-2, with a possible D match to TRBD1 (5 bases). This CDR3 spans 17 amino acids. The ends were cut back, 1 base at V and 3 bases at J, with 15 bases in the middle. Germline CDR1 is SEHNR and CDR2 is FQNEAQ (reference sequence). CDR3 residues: CASSLVRQGIDTGELFF. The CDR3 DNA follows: TGTGCCAGCAGCTTAGTTCGGCAGGGCATCGACACCGGGGAGCTGTTTTTT.

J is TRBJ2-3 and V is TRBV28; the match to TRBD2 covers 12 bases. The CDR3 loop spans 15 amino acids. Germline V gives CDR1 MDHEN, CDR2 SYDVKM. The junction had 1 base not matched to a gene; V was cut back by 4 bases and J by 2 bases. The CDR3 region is CASSWTSGTTDTQYF. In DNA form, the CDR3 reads TGTGCCAGCAGTTGGACTAGCGGGACCACAGATACGCAGTATTTT.

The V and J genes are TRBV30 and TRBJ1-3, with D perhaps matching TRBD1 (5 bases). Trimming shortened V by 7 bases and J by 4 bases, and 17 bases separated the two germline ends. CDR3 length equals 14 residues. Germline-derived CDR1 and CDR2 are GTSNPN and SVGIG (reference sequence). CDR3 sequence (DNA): TGTGCCTCAACCGGAGGGGCAGGAGGAAACACCATATATTTT. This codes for CASTGGAGGNTIYF.

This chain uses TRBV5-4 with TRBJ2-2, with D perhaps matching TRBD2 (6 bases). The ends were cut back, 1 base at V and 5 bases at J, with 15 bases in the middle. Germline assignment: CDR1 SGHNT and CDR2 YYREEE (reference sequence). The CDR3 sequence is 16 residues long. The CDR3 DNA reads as TGTGCCAGCAGCTTGATGTCCAGCGGGTTAACCGGGGAGCTGTTTTTT. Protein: CASSLMSSGLTGELFF. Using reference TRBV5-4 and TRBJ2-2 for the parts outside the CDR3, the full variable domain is ETGVTQSPTHLIKTRGQQVTLRCSSQSGHNTVSWYQQALGQGPQFIFQYYREEENGRGNFPPRFSGLQFPNYSSELNVNALELDDSALYLCASSLMSSGLTGELFFGEGSRLTVL.

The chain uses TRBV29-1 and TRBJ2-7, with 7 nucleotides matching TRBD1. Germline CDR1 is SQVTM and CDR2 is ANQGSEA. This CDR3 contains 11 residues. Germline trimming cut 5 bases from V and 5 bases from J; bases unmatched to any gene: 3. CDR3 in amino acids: CSVTTGNEQYF. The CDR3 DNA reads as TGCAGCGTTACGACAGGGAACGAGCAGTACTTC.

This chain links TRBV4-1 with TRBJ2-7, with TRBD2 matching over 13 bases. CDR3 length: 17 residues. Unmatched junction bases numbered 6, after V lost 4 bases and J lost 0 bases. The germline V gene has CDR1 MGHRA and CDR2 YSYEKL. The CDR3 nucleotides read TGCGCCAGCAGCCTAGGACTAGCGGGAGTAGGCTCCTACGAGCAGTACTTC. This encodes CASSLGLAGVGSYEQYF.

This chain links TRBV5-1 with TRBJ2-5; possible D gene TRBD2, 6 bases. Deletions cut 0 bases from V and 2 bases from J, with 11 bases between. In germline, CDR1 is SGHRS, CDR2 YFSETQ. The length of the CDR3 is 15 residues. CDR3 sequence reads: CASSLAGGSQETQYF. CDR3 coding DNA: TGCGCCAGCAGCTTGGCCGGGGGATCACAAGAGACCCAGTACTTC. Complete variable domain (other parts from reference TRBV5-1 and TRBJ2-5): KAGVTQTPRYLIKTRGQQVTLSCSPISGHRSVSWYQQTPGQGLQFLFEYFSETQRNKGNFPGRFSGRQFSNSRSEMNVSTLELGDSALYLCASSLAGGSQETQYFGPGTRLLVL.

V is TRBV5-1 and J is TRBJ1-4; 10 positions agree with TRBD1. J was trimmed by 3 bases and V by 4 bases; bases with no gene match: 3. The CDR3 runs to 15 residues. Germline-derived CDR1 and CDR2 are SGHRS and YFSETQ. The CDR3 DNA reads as TGCGCCAGCAGCCTCGGACAGGGGGCTAATGAAAAACTGTTTTTT. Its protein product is CASSLGQGANEKLFF.

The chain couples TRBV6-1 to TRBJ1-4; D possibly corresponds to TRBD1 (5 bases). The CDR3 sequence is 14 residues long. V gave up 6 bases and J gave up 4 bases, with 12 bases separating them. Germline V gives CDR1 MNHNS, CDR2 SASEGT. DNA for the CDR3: TGTGCCAGCAGGGAACAGGCCAATAATGAAAAACTGTTTTTT. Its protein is CASREQANNEKLFF.

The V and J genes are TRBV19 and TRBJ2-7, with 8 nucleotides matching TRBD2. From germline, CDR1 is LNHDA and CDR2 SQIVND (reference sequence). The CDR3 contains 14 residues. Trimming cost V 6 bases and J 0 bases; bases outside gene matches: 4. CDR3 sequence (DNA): TGTGCCAGTAGGGTCGGGGGGGGCTCCTACGAGCAGTACTTC. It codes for CASRVGGGSYEQYF.

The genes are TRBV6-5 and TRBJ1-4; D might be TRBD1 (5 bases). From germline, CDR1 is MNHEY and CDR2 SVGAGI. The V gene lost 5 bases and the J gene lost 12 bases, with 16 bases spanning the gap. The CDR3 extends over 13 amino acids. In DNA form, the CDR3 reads TGTGCCAGCAGTCTTTTTCCAGGGAAGGAACTGTTTTTT. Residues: CASSLFPGKELFF.

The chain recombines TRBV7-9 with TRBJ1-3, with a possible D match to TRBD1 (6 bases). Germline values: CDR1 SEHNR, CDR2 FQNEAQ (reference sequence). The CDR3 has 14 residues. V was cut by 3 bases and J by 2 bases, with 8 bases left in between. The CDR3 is CASSFNRAGNTIYF. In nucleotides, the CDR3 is TGTGCCAGCAGCTTCAACAGGGCTGGAAACACCATATATTTT.

CDR3 amino acids: CASSLALRGNEKLFF. The CDR3 DNA follows: TGCGCCAGCAGCCTGGCCCTCCGGGGTAACGAAAAACTGTTTTTT. The V gene is TRBV4-1, the J gene TRBJ1-4; D unclear. The CDR3 spans 15 residues. Germline V gene data show CDR1 as MGHRA and CDR2 as YSYEKL. V shed 4 bases and J shed 8 bases, with 17 bases lying between them.

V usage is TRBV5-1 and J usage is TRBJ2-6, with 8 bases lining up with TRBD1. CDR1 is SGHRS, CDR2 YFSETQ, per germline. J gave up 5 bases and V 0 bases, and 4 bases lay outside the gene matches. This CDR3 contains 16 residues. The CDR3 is CASSLGSGGWANVLTF. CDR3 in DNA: TGCGCCAGCAGCTTGGGTTCAGGGGGCTGGGCCAACGTCCTGACTTTC. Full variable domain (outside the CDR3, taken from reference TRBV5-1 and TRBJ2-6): KAGVTQTPRYLIKTRGQQVTLSCSPISGHRSVSWYQQTPGQGLQFLFEYFSETQRNKGNFPGRFSGRQFSNSRSEMNVSTLELGDSALYLCASSLGSGGWANVLTFGAGSRLTVL.

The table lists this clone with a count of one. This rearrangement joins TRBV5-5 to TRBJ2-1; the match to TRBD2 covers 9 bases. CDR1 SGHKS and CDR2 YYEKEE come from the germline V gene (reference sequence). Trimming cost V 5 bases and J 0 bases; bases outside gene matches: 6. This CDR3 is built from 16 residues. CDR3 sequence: CASRPSGASSYNEQFF. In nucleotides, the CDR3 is TGTGCCAGCAGACCTAGCGGGGCGAGCTCCTACAATGAGCAGTTCTTC.

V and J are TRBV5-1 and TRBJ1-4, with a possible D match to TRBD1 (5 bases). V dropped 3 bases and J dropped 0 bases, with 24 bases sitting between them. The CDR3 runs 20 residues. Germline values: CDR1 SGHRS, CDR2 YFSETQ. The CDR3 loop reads CASSSTPGRALVATNEKLFF. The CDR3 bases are TGCGCCAGCAGCTCGACACCGGGCAGGGCGCTAGTTGCAACTAATGAAAAACTGTTTTTT.

This CDR3 is CASSQGLANYQETQYF. DNA of the CDR3: TGTGCCAGCAGTCAGGGACTAGCGAACTACCAAGAGACCCAGTACTTC. The chain recombines TRBV2 with TRBJ2-5, with 10 nucleotides matching TRBD2. Germline loops: CDR1 SNHLY, CDR2 FYNNEI. This CDR3 has 16 amino acids. Germline trimming cut 5 bases from V and 0 bases from J; bases unmatched to any gene: 6.

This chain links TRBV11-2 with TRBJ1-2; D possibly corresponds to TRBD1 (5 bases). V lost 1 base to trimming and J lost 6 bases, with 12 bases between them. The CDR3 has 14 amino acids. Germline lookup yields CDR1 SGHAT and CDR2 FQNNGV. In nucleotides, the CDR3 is TGTGCCAGCAGCTTAGTGGGCTCGGGGGATGGCTACACCTTC. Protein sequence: CASSLVGSGDGYTF.

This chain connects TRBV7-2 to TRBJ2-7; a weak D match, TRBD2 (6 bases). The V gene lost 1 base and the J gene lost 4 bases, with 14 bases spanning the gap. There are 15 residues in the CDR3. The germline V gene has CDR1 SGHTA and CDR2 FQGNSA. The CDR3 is CASSLVSLASYEQYF. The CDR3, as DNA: TGTGCCAGCAGCTTAGTATCCCTAGCGTCATACGAGCAGTACTTC.

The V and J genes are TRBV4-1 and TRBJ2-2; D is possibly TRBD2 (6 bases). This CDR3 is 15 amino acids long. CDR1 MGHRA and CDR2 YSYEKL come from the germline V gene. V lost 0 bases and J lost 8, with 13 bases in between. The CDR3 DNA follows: TGCGCCAGCAGCCAAGATTTGGGCGGAGGGGGGGAGCTGTTTTTT. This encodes CASSQDLGGGGELFF.

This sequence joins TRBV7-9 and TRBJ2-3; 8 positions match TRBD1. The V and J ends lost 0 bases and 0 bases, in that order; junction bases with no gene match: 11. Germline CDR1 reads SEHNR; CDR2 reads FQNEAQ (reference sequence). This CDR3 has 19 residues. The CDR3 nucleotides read TGTGCCAGCAGCTTAGCGCCCATTATCCGGGACAGGAGCACAGATACGCAGTATTTT. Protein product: CASSLAPIIRDRSTDTQYF.

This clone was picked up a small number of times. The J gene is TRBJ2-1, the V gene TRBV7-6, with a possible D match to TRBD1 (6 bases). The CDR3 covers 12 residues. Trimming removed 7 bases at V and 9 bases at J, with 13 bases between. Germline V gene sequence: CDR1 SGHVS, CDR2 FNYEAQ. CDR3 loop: CASNNRESEQFF. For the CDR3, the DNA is TGTGCCAGCAACAACAGGGAGAGTGAGCAGTTCTTC.